This T cell receptor beta chain was captured in a study of blood T cells in healthy people across ages. Study results and limitations: It was held that diversity estimates obtained from one million T cells represented underestimates. Long-lived donors exceeded aged donors in naive CD4+ cells and diversity.

Primed by a sample-barcoded 5' primer and a J-beta primer mix, a second PCR proceeded for about 6 to 11 cycles. One entry per CDR3 protein, called by TCRdb with MiXCR from the 5' RACE reads. The sample carries about 1.6 million distinct CDR3 sequences, about 35% recorded once. CDR1 is SGHTA, CDR2 FQGNSA, per germline. After removal of 3 bases from V and 10 bases from J, the junction contained 15 bases not matched to a gene. The CDR3 length is 17 residues. This clonotype turned up a few times. Its antigen is unknown. This clonotype originated in a woman aged 25 to 39 in good health. The chain joins TRBV7-2 to TRBJ1-6, with 7 bases matching TRBD1. The sequenced sample was blood. CDR3 bases: TGTGCCAGCAGCTTGAAGGGAGGGGGCCGGCTTCAATCACCCCTCCACTTT. This codes for CASSLKGGGRLQSPLHF.